This T cell receptor beta chain comes out of a study of blood T cell repertoires in COVID-19. Background on the study: Specimens from acute and convalescent COVID-19 originated in the United States, Italy and Spain. From T cells, B-cell-depleted T cells, or PBMCs came the material, which was cDNA or gDNA.

In the study's own analysis: How many nucleated cells were present was estimated from reference gene primer amplification. TCRdb's copy holds only in-frame clones and misses some; the assay was immunoSEQ multiplex PCR. The DNA gave D and trimming, while V, J and clone size come from that table. Of approximately 150,000 clones listed, roughly 86% are singletons. The germline CDR1 and CDR2 sequences are SGHVS and FNYEAQ. The CDR3 has 16 amino acids. Trimming pared 3 bases from V and 0 bases from J, leaving 9 bases between. The receptor was derived from a woman between 50 and 59 years old with acute or convalescent COVID-19. Sequencing was done on a sample of peripheral blood. The genes are TRBV7-6 and TRBJ1-6, with D maybe TRBD1 (6 bases). The CDR3 region has the DNA TGTGCCAGCAGCTTGGGGGCTTACTCCTATAATTCACCCCTCCACTTT. Translation: CASSLGAYSYNSPLHF.